This T cell receptor beta chain originates from a study of Graves' ophthalmopathy and Graves' hyperthyroidism. As for the study in general: The authors defined stable hyperthyroidism as no ophthalmopathy within 18 months of follow-up.

Hyperthyroidism patients had new diagnoses, durations under 2 months, and ages of 18 to 65. Scientists amplified the TCR beta CDR3 regions from RNA transcripts. The library came from an HTBI-primed first-round RT-PCR and a second-round multiplex PCR. TCRdb used MiXCR to reprocess the multiplex PCR reads, holding one entry per CDR3 protein. The sample lists approximately 1.2 million distinct CDR3 sequences; less than 45% were seen once. The CDR3 covers 13 residues. The V end lost 2 bases, the J end lost 2 bases, and 8 bases lay between the germline ends. Germline lookup yields CDR1 SGHDT and CDR2 YYEEEE.

J is TRBJ2-7 and V is TRBV5-6; D not certain. This receptor was taken from an adult man with Graves' hyperthyroidism. The sample comprised peripheral blood or thyroid tissue (not recorded which). CDR3 bases: TGTGCCAGCAGCTTTGGGTATCCCTACGAGCAGTACTTC. This codes for CASSFGYPYEQYF.